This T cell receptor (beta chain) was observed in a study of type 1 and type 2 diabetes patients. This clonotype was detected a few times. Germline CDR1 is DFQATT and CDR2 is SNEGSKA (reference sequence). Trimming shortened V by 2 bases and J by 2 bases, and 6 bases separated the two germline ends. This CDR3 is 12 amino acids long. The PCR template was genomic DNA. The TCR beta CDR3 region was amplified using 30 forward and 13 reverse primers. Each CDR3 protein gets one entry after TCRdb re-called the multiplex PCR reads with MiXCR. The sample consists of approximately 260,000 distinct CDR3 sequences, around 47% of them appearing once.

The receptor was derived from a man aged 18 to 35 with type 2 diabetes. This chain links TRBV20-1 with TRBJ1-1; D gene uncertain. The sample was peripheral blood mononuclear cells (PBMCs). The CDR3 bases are TGCAGTGCTAGAAAGGGTAACACTGAAGCTTTCTTT. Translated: CSARKGNTEAFF.